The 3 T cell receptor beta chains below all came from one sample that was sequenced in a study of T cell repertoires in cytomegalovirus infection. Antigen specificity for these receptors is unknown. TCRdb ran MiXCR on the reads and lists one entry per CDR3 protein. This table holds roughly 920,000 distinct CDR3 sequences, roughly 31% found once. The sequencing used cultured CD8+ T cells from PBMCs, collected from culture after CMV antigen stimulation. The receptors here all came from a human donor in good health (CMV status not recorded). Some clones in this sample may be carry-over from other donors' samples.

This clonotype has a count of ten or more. CDR3 DNA: TGTGCCAGCACCCGGACAAGGGGGAGGGCAGATACGCAGTATTTT. This sequence encodes CASTRTRGRADTQYF. The chain uses TRBV7-2 and TRBJ2-3; a possible D gene is TRBD2 (7 bases). The CDR3 sequence is 15 residues long. Germline V gives CDR1 SGHTA, CDR2 FQGNSA. Trimming left V 7 bases short and J 4 bases short, with 18 bases between.

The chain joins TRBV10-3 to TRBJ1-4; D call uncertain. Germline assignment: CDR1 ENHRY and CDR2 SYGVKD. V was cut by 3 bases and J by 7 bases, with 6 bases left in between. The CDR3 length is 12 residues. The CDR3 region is CAISDTFEKLFF. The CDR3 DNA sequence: TGTGCCATCAGTGATACGTTTGAAAAACTGTTTTTT.

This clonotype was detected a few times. The CDR3 DNA is TGTGCCAGCAGCACCGTTACGGCAGTAGAAGCTTTCTTT. Its protein is CASSTVTAVEAFF. The chain has TRBV5-4 and TRBJ1-1; D remains unclear. From germline, CDR1 is SGHNT and CDR2 YYREEE (reference sequence). V lost 4 bases, J lost 8 bases, and 15 bases lay in between. The CDR3 spans 13 residues. Full variable domain (rest looked up from reference TRBV5-4 and TRBJ1-1): ETGVTQSPTHLIKTRGQQVTLRCSSQSGHNTVSWYQQALGQGPQFIFQYYREEENGRGNFPPRFSGLQFPNYSSELNVNALELDDSALYLCASSTVTAVEAFFGQGTRLTVV.